This is a list of T cell receptor beta chains from one sample in a study of blood T cell repertoires in COVID-19. Method: immunoSEQ multiplex PCR; TCRdb's copy keeps in-frame clones and lacks some. In the table there are around 25,000 clones, more than 75% of which are singletons. The specimen sequenced was peripheral blood. The source is a human donor with active COVID-19. The donor label of this sample is uncertain. Each CDR3 is given with its conserved first and last residue. D genes are given only for firm matches. Some rows mark clone size as missing; the rest say once, few, many or name a class of expanded clone.

j_call,d_call,v_call,clone_size,cdr3_nt,cdr3_aa
TRBJ2-5,.,TRBV21-1,.,TGTGCCAGCAGTCCAGCGGGGGCCCTTTGGGAGACCCAGTACTTC,CASSPAGALWETQYF
TRBJ1-5,.,TRBV28,.,TGTGCCAGCAGTTTGGAGAGCAATCAGCCCCAGCATTTT,CASSLESNQPQHF
TRBJ2-1,.,TRBV30,.,TGTGCCTGGAACATACCCGGGACTGTCGGATGGCAGTTCTTC,CAWNIPGTVGWQFF
TRBJ1-6,TRBD1,TRBV7-9,.,TGTGCCAGCAGCTTGGAGACAGGGGTCGACTATAATTCACCCCTCCACTTT,CASSLETGVDYNSPLHF
TRBJ2-1,TRBD2,TRBV29-1,.,TGCAGCGTTGATGGACTAGCAGGCTTGGGATTCCTTGATGAGCAGTTCTTC,CSVDGLAGLGFLDEQFF
TRBJ2-2,TRBD1,TRBV18,.,TGTGCCAGCTCACCGCGAACATTCCAGGGGGCAGGAAACACCGGGGAGCTGTTTTTT,CASSPRTFQGAGNTGELFF
TRBJ2-1,.,TRBV4-2,.,TGTGCCAGCAGCCAAGAGGTGAGACTAGCCTACAATGAGCAGTTCTTC,CASSQEVRLAYNEQFF
TRBJ2-7,.,TRBV2,few,TGTGCCAGCAGTGCTCAGGGAAGAGATTTTCAGTACTTC,CASSAQGRDFQYF
TRBJ2-3,TRBD2,TRBV7-3,once,TGTGCCAGCAGCTTTGCCGGGACTAGCGGAGATACGCAGTATTTT,CASSFAGTSGDTQYF
TRBJ1-4,.,TRBV6-1,.,TGTGCCAGCAGTGATAGGAGAGGGTACGAAAAACTGTTTTTT,CASSDRRGYEKLFF
TRBJ2-7,.,TRBV18,.,TGTGCCAGCTCACCAAGGCAGGACGAGCAGTACTTC,CASSPRQDEQYF
TRBJ1-5,TRBD1,TRBV18,.,TGTGCCAGCTCACCCTCCGGGACAGGGGGGTTATATAGCAATCAGCCCCAGCATTTT,CASSPSGTGGLYSNQPQHF
TRBJ1-4,.,TRBV28,.,TGTGCCAGCAGTCAAACAGGGTACGGAATCGAAAAACTGTTTTTT,CASSQTGYGIEKLFF
TRBJ2-5,.,TRBV7-3,.,TGTGCCAGCAGCTTACTGGCAGGGCAACAAGAGACCCAGTACTTC,CASSLLAGQQETQYF
TRBJ1-5,.,TRBV6-6,.,TGTGCCAGCAGTCAACAGGGTAGGGATCAGCCCCAGCATTTT,CASSQQGRDQPQHF
TRBJ2-1,.,TRBV30,once,TGTGCCTGGAATTACGGCGGTGGCGTGAACTCCTACAATGAGCAGTTCTTC,CAWNYGGGVNSYNEQFF
TRBJ1-5,TRBD1,TRBV23-1,.,TGCGCCAGCAGTCCTCTACGGGACAGGGCCTTCAATCAGCCCCAGCATTTT,CASSPLRDRAFNQPQHF
TRBJ2-3,TRBD2,TRBV23-1,.,TGCGCCAGCAGTCAACACTCCCCGGGACTAGCGGTGGGGAGCACAGATACGCAGTATTTT,CASSQHSPGLAVGSTDTQYF
TRBJ1-5,TRBD1,TRBV18,once,TGTGCCAGCTCACTCGGCCCCCAGGGGGGTAATCAGCCCCAGCATTTT,CASSLGPQGGNQPQHF
TRBJ2-1,.,TRBV20-1,few,TGCAGTGCTAGAGCGGGTACCGGGCAGTTCTTC,CSARAGTGQFF
TRBJ1-3,TRBD1,TRBV3-1/TRBV3-2,.,TGTGCCAGCAGCCAAGAGACAGGGACTGGAAACACCATATATTTT,CASSQETGTGNTIYF
TRBJ1-5,.,TRBV6-6,.,TGTGCCAGCAGGATTAAAACAGGGCCTCAGCCCCAGCATTTT,CASRIKTGPQPQHF
TRBJ2-7,.,TRBV4-2,.,TGTGCCAGCAGCCTCGGCCGGGACTCCTACGAGCAGTACTTC,CASSLGRDSYEQYF
TRBJ2-2,.,TRBV5-4,.,TGTGCCAGCAGGCATGGGGGGAGATACACCGGGGAGCTGTTTTTT,CASRHGGRYTGELFF
TRBJ2-2,TRBD1,TRBV19,.,TGTGCCAGTAGGTTTAGTGGGACAGCAAACACCGGGGAGCTGTTTTTT,CASRFSGTANTGELFF
TRBJ1-6,TRBD1,TRBV14,once,TGTGCCAGCAGTCGGACAGGGGGCGGCTCACCCCTCCACTTT,CASSRTGGGSPLHF
TRBJ2-5,.,TRBV7-9,.,TGTGCCAGCAGCTTAGTGCAGGGGATGGAGACCCAGTACTTC,CASSLVQGMETQYF
TRBJ2-2,TRBD2,TRBV9,.,TGTGCCAGCAGCGTAGTTCCCCTGGGACTAGCGGCGAACACCGGGGAGCTGTTTTTT,CASSVVPLGLAANTGELFF
TRBJ2-3,TRBD1,TRBV12-3/TRBV12-4,.,TGTGCCAGCAGGACAGGGAGCACAGATACGCAGTATTTT,CASRTGSTDTQYF
TRBJ1-5,.,TRBV6-5,once,TGTGCCAGCAGCACGGTGGGATCCTACGGGGAGCCCCAGCATTTT,CASSTVGSYGEPQHF
TRBJ2-3,TRBD2,TRBV2,.,TGTGCCAGCAGCGCTGGACTAGCCGGGGCAGATACGCAGTATTTT,CASSAGLAGADTQYF